This T cell receptor (beta chain) was sequenced during a study of T cell responses to AZD1222 COVID-19 vaccine. V was cut by 3 bases and J by 3 bases, with 24 bases left in between. CDR3 size: 19 residues. Per germline, CDR1 MDHEN and CDR2 SYDVKM. Sequencing was performed with immunoSEQ multiplex PCR; in TCRdb, only in-frame clones are kept and a portion is missing. Here the sample spans roughly 95,000 clones, roughly nine tenths being singletons. Notes on the study in general: Reportedly, nearly half of unique spike TCRs recognized epitopes outside B.1.351/B.1.1.7 mutations. Clonal diversity was possibly underestimated; the donors were predominantly white British and more often female. The study identified only five to seven AZD1222 recipients as seropositive at baseline.

A word on this clone: Its target is not known.

The sequences come from peripheral blood, collected 28 days after the second AZD1222 dose. This TCR was recovered from an adult who received the AZD1222 COVID-19 vaccine. The rearrangement joins TRBV28 to TRBJ1-5; D ambiguous. The CDR3 spells CASSFLPGGKLADNQPQHF. In nucleotides, the CDR3 is TGTGCCAGCAGTTTTTTGCCAGGTGGGAAACTAGCGGACAATCAGCCCCAGCATTTT.